A single sample is the source of the 28 T cell receptor beta chains below, sequenced in a study of T cells after yellow fever vaccination. TCRdb re-analysed the 5' RACE reads in MiXCR, keeping a single row per CDR3 protein. The sample contains some 120,000 distinct CDR3 sequences, 15% of which appear only once. The specimen comprised CD8+ T cells sorted from PBMCs, sampled 5 days after the yellow fever booster vaccination. These receptors all come from a young man who received the YFV17D yellow fever vaccine.

The table lists this clonotype with many counts. The rearrangement uses TRBV11-2 and TRBJ2-5; D is unclear. The V gene's germline CDR1 is SGHAT and CDR2 FQNNGV. Trimming cost V 5 bases and J 1 base, with 11 bases left between them. This CDR3 contains 14 residues. The CDR3 bases are TGTGCCAGCAGCAGTTGGGAAGTCCAAGAGACCCAGTACTTC. Translation gives CASSSWEVQETQYF.

A few counts support this clonotype. The chain joins TRBV5-1 to TRBJ1-1, with 8 positions matching TRBD1. With 4 bases clipped from V and 3 bases from J, the junction kept 8 bases outside the gene matches. The CDR3 has 15 amino acids. CDR1 and CDR2 from the germline V gene are SGHRS and YFSETQ. DNA for the CDR3: TGCGCCAGCAGCCTCAGGGGGCTCGGGGACACTGAAGCTTTCTTT. This codes for CASSLRGLGDTEAFF. Complete variable domain (other parts from reference TRBV5-1 and TRBJ1-1): KAGVTQTPRYLIKTRGQQVTLSCSPISGHRSVSWYQQTPGQGLQFLFEYFSETQRNKGNFPGRFSGRQFSNSRSEMNVSTLELGDSALYLCASSLRGLGDTEAFFGQGTRLTVV.

This clonotype was recorded a few times. The J gene is TRBJ1-1, the V gene TRBV7-2, with D possibly TRBD1 on 6 matching bases. This CDR3 spans 12 amino acids. Trimming left V 5 bases short and J 12 bases short, with 16 bases between. Germline V gives CDR1 SGHTA, CDR2 FQGNSA. CDR3 DNA: TGTGCCAGCAGCCATTTTTCAGGGGAACCTTTCTTT. This translates into CASSHFSGEPFF.

The chain is built from TRBV18 and TRBJ2-1, with TRBD2 identical over 11 bases. Germline V gives CDR1 KGHSH, CDR2 LQKENI. The junction had 14 bases not matched to a gene; V was cut back by 6 bases and J by 7 bases. This CDR3 region has 17 residues. The CDR3 loop is CASSPTTLAGGLNEQFF. In DNA, the CDR3 is TGTGCCAGCTCCCCTACCACCCTAGCGGGGGGCCTGAATGAGCAGTTCTTC.

This clonotype has more than one count but fewer than ten. The CDR3 here is CASSAGTGSDTQYF. For the CDR3, the DNA is TGTGCCAGCAGCGCTGGGACAGGTTCAGATACGCAGTATTTT. This chain connects TRBV9 to TRBJ2-3, with 8 bases lining up with TRBD1. The CDR3 has 14 residues. The J segment lost 4 bases and the V segment lost 3 bases, leaving 4 bases of the junction unmatched. Per the germline V gene, CDR1 is SGDLS and CDR2 is YYNGEE.

This clonotype was counted a few times. This chain joins TRBV4-3 and TRBJ2-1, with 13 bases matching TRBD2. Germline V gives CDR1 LGHNA, CDR2 YSLEER. V lost 1 base, J lost 3 bases, and 12 bases stayed unmatched. The CDR3 runs 20 residues. This chain's CDR3 is CASSQVGLAGAPQIYNEQFF. As DNA, the CDR3 is TGCGCCAGCAGCCAAGTTGGACTAGCGGGGGCGCCCCAGATCTACAATGAGCAGTTCTTC.

The rearrangement uses TRBV12-3 or TRBV12-4 and TRBJ2-3; TRBD2 aligns across 9 bases. This CDR3 comprises 14 residues. J lost 6 bases, V lost 6 bases, and 7 bases had no gene match. The CDR3 coding sequence is TGTGCCAGCAGGCCGGGACTAGCAAACGATACGCAGTATTTT. It codes for CASRPGLANDTQYF.

This clonotype has a handful of counts. The V and J genes are TRBV15 and TRBJ1-5, with 10 bases aligning to TRBD1. Per the germline V gene, CDR1 is LNHNV and CDR2 is YYDKDF (reference sequence). CDR3 length: 13 residues. V lost 5 bases and J lost 7; bases outside the gene matches: 2. Here the CDR3 reads CATSGQGGQPQHF. The CDR3 coding sequence is TGTGCCACCAGCGGACAGGGGGGGCAGCCCCAGCATTTT.

This clonotype has just a few counts. The V gene is TRBV30, the J gene TRBJ1-2; D unclear. The CDR3 loop spans 14 amino acids. Germline loops: CDR1 GTSNPN, CDR2 SVGIG (reference sequence). Trimming took off 0 bases at V and 6 bases at J, with 14 bases between the two ends. CDR3 amino acids: CAWSVRNRRDGYTF. CDR3 DNA sequence: TGTGCCTGGAGTGTACGAAACCGCCGCGATGGCTACACCTTC.

This clonotype showed up just a few times. The chain couples TRBV29-1 to TRBJ1-2; 10 bases are a match to TRBD1. The CDR3 length is 15 residues. Germline V gene lookup returns CDR1 SQVTM and CDR2 ANQGSEA. Trimming removed 0 bases from V and 5 bases from J; junction bases left unmatched: 6. The CDR3 spells CSVEDRVDRGYGYTF. DNA of the CDR3: TGCAGCGTTGAAGATCGGGTGGACAGGGGGTATGGCTACACCTTC.

The chain couples TRBV14 to TRBJ2-5; D is undetermined. The CDR3 contains 15 residues. Per the germline V gene, CDR1 is SGHDN and CDR2 is FVKESK. The V end lost 1 base, the J end lost 4 bases, and 13 bases lay between the germline ends. DNA for the CDR3: TGTGCCAGCAGCCAAGGACACTTTTCGGGAGAGACCCAGTACTTC. Translation: CASSQGHFSGETQYF.

This clonotype was counted only a few times. The chain has TRBV20-1 and TRBJ1-1, with 9 bases lining up with TRBD1. This CDR3 contains 17 residues. Germline loops: CDR1 DFQATT, CDR2 SNEGSKA (reference sequence). V lost 2 bases, J lost 5 bases, and 15 bases stayed unmatched. The CDR3 protein is CSARKDRGLEVTTEAFF. CDR3 nucleotides: TGCAGTGCTAGAAAGGACAGGGGCTTGGAGGTGACGACTGAAGCTTTCTTT.

The V call is TRBV27, the J call TRBJ1-4; D might be TRBD1 (6 bases). Germline values: CDR1 MNHEY, CDR2 SMNVEV (reference sequence). V was trimmed by 4 bases and J by 7 bases, leaving 13 bases between them. This CDR3 is built from 14 residues. The CDR3 coding sequence is TGTGCCAGCAGTTCCGGGACACGGGTTGAAAAACTGTTTTTT. As protein: CASSSGTRVEKLFF. The variable domain in full, completed from reference TRBV27 and TRBJ1-4, reads EAQVTQNPRYLITVTGKKLTVTCSQNMNHEYMSWYRQDPGLGLRQIYYSMNVEVTDKGDVPEGYKVSRKEKRNFPLILESPSPNQTSLYFCASSSGTRVEKLFFGSGTQLSVL.

This clonotype appeared a few times. V and J are TRBV29-1 and TRBJ1-2, with a possible D match to TRBD1 (5 bases). CDR1 and CDR2 (germline): SQVTM, ANQGSEA. V was trimmed by 7 bases and J by 14 bases, leaving 11 bases between them. The CDR3 runs to 8 residues. The CDR3 loop is CSDQGSTF. DNA of the CDR3: TGCAGCGATCAGGGATCTACCTTC.

This clonotype appeared a few times. V and J are TRBV20-1 and TRBJ2-3; TRBD1 matches 9 bases. The CDR3 has 16 residues. The V segment lost 0 bases and the J segment 5 bases; nucleotides outside the gene matches: 9. In germline, CDR1 is DFQATT, CDR2 SNEGSKA (reference sequence). The CDR3 sequence: CSARDPGQGLRDTQYF. The CDR3 DNA reads TGCAGTGCTAGAGATCCCGGACAGGGGCTGCGAGATACGCAGTATTTT.

The genes are TRBV11-2 and TRBJ2-2; perhaps TRBD1 as D (5 bases). Germline V lookup: CDR1 SGHAT, CDR2 FQNNGV. With 4 bases removed from V and 0 bases from J, the gap between germline ends came to 12 bases. The CDR3 has 16 amino acids. In DNA, the CDR3 is TGTGCCAGCAGCTCTCCGACAGAACCGAACACCGGGGAGCTGTTTTTT. The encoded protein is CASSSPTEPNTGELFF. The full variable domain, in which reference TRBV11-2 and TRBJ2-2 provide the parts outside the CDR3, is EAGVAQSPRYKIIEKRQSVAFWCNPISGHATLYWYQQILGQGPKLLIQFQNNGVVDDSQLPKDRFSAERLKGVDSTLKIQPAKLEDSAVYLCASSSPTEPNTGELFFGEGSRLTVL.

The chain joins TRBV4-3 to TRBJ2-2; TRBD1 matches 10 bases. The CDR3 totals 19 residues. The V and J ends lost 1 base and 2 bases, in that order; junction bases with no gene match: 10. From germline, CDR1 is LGHNA and CDR2 YSLEER. The CDR3 protein is CASSQGARTGGSNTGELFF. The CDR3 DNA reads as TGCGCCAGCAGCCAAGGGGCCCGGACAGGGGGGAGCAACACCGGGGAGCTGTTTTTT.

This clonotype appeared a few times. The rearrangement joins TRBV13 to TRBJ2-3; tentative D call: TRBD2 (6 bases). Germline V gene sequence: CDR1 PRHDT, CDR2 FYEKMQ (reference sequence). V lost 5 bases and J 4 bases, leaving 19 bases between the germline ends. This CDR3 has 16 residues. CDR3 in amino acids: CASSPPFQRVADTQYF. CDR3 sequence (DNA): TGTGCCAGCAGCCCACCTTTTCAGCGGGTGGCAGATACGCAGTATTTT. Drawing the rest from reference TRBV13 and TRBJ2-3, the complete variable domain is AAGVIQSPRHLIKEKRETATLKCYPIPRHDTVYWYQQGPGQDPQFLISFYEKMQSDKGSIPDRFSAQQFSDYHSELNMSSLELGDSALYFCASSPPFQRVADTQYFGPGTRLTVL.

In this sample, this clonotype turned up many times. The V call is TRBV27, the J call TRBJ2-3; D remains ambiguous. Looked up from germline, CDR1 is MNHEY and CDR2 is SMNVEV (reference sequence). CDR3 length: 17 amino acids. V lost 5 bases and J 1 base, leaving 19 bases between the germline ends. This chain's CDR3 is CASSTKDPRVGTDTQYF. The CDR3 region has the DNA TGTGCCAGCAGTACGAAGGACCCTCGGGTGGGCACAGATACGCAGTATTTT.

The chain couples TRBV20-1 to TRBJ1-6; the match to TRBD1 covers 8 bases. This CDR3 is built from 17 residues. CDR1 DFQATT and CDR2 SNEGSKA come from the germline V gene (reference sequence). J was trimmed by 3 bases and V by 0 bases; bases with no gene match: 7. CDR3 in DNA: TGCAGTGCTAGAGATTCGGGACAGGCAAACTATAATTCACCCCTCCACTTT. Translation: CSARDSGQANYNSPLHF.

This rearrangement joins TRBV29-1 to TRBJ1-2; no clear D. Trimming took off 0 bases at V and 6 bases at J, with 11 bases between the two ends. Germline V lookup: CDR1 SQVTM, CDR2 ANQGSEA. There are 13 residues in the CDR3. The CDR3 DNA follows: TGCAGCGTTGAAGATTGGGAAGGGAATGGCTACACCTTC. Its protein product is CSVEDWEGNGYTF.

The chain links TRBV12-3 or TRBV12-4 to TRBJ1-6; D gene unclear. The CDR3 runs to 14 residues. V lost 3 bases to trimming and J lost 10 bases, with 13 bases between them. The CDR3 bases are TGTGCCAGCAGTTTCCGCCGGTTGGGGTCACCCCTCCACTTT. It yields the protein CASSFRRLGSPLHF.

This sequence joins TRBV28 and TRBJ1-5, with 9 bases lining up with TRBD1. Germline CDR1 is MDHEN and CDR2 is SYDVKM. Losses at the gene ends were 2 bases for V and 3 bases for J; bases not matched to a gene: 5. This CDR3 has 16 amino acids. The CDR3 sequence: CASSLVQGALNQPQHF. The CDR3 nucleotides read TGTGCCAGCAGTTTAGTACAGGGGGCTCTCAATCAGCCCCAGCATTTT.

The V and J genes are TRBV7-9 and TRBJ1-6; 11 bases line up with TRBD1. CDR1 SEHNR and CDR2 FQNEAQ come from the germline V gene (reference sequence). This CDR3 is 15 amino acids long. After removal of 5 bases from V and 10 bases from J, the junction contained 7 bases not matched to a gene. CDR3 bases: TGTGCCAGCAGCCTAGGGACAGGGGGAACATCACCCCTCCACTTT. Amino acid sequence: CASSLGTGGTSPLHF.

The chain uses TRBV11-3 and TRBJ2-2, with 11 bases lining up with TRBD2. Per the germline V gene, CDR1 is SGHNT and CDR2 is YENEEA. CDR3 length: 17 amino acids. Trimming cost V 5 bases and J 7 bases; bases outside gene matches: 12. This CDR3 is CASSAYGLAGDVGELFF. The DNA for the CDR3 is TGTGCCAGCAGCGCGTACGGACTAGCGGGCGATGTCGGGGAGCTGTTTTTT.

The gene calls are TRBV19 and TRBJ1-1; D call uncertain. The V end was cut by 1 base, the J end by 1 base, with 13 bases between. This CDR3 is built from 16 residues. Germline V gene lookup returns CDR1 LNHDA and CDR2 SQIVND (reference sequence). CDR3 sequence reads: CASSIVGYVRNTEAFF. CDR3 nucleotide sequence: TGTGCCAGTAGTATAGTGGGGTATGTCAGGAACACTGAAGCTTTCTTT.

The CDR3 DNA is TGTGCCAGCAGAACAGGGGGCCTAAGCTCCTACAATGAGCAGTTCTTC. This codes for CASRTGGLSSYNEQFF. The chain has TRBV6-2 or TRBV6-3 and TRBJ2-1, with 9 bases lining up with TRBD1. CDR1 MNHEY and CDR2 SVGEGT come from the germline V gene. CDR3 length: 16 amino acids. J gave up 0 bases and V 6 bases, and 6 bases lay outside the gene matches.

This clonotype was seen ten or more times. The rearrangement joins TRBV25-1 to TRBJ2-3; D unclear. Trimming took 3 bases from V and 2 from J, leaving 12 bases between them. The CDR3 is made up of 15 amino acids. CDR1 and CDR2 (germline): MGHDK, SYGVNS. The CDR3 nucleotides read TGTGCCAGCAGTGAGTGGTCAGAGTTCACAGATACGCAGTATTTT. Amino acid sequence: CASSEWSEFTDTQYF.